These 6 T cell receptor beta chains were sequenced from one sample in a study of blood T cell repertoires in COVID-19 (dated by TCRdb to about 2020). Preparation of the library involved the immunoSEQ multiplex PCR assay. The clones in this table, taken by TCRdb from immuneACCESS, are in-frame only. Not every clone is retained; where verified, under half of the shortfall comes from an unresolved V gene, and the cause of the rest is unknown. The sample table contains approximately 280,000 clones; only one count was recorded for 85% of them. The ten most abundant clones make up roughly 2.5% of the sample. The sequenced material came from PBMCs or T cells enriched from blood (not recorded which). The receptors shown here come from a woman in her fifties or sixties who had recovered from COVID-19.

The CDR3 loop reads CASQRGVSRGYTF. The CDR3 bases are TGTGCCAGCCAACGGGGGGTCTCTCGTGGCTACACCTTC. V is TRBV12-1 and J is TRBJ1-2. TRBV12-1 is a known pseudogene. The CDR3 runs to 13 residues.

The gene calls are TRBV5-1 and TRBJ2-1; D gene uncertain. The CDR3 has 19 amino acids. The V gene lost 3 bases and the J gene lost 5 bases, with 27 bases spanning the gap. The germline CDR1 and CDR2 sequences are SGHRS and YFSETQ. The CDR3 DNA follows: TGCGCCAGCAGCTCCGCCCCAAGCCTAATATCAAAGATTGACAATGAGCAGTTCTTC. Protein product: CASSSAPSLISKIDNEQFF.

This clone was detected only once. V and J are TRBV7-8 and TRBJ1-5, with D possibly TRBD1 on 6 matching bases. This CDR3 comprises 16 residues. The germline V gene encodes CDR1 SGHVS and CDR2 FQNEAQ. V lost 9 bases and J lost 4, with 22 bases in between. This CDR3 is CASTPGGGRLNQPQHF. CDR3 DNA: TGTGCCAGTACCCCCGGCGGGGGCAGGCTGAATCAGCCCCAGCATTTT.

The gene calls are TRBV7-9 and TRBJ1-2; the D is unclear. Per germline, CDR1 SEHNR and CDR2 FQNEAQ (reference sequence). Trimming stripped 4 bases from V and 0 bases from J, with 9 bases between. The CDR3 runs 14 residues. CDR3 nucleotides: TGTGCCAGCAGCTCGGAGGCTGCTAACTATGGCTACACCTTC. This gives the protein CASSSEAANYGYTF.

The CDR3 reads CAISPAGTGSTEAFF. The CDR3 DNA is TGTGCCATCAGTCCCGCCGGGACAGGGTCCACTGAAGCTTTCTTT. This chain joins TRBV10-3 and TRBJ1-1; 9 bases are a match to TRBD1. The CDR3 has 15 amino acids. Germline lookup yields CDR1 ENHRY and CDR2 SYGVKD. J gave up 4 bases and V 5 bases, and 8 bases lay outside the gene matches.

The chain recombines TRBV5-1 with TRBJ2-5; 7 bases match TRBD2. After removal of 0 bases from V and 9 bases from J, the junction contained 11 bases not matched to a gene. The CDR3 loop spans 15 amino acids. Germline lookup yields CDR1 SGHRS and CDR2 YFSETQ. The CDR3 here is CASSLDAGDSRSQYF. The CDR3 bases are TGCGCCAGCAGCTTGGACGCGGGAGACTCCCGGTCCCAGTACTTC.